This T cell receptor (beta chain) was found in a study of cytomegalovirus exposure and HLA in healthy donors. Use of 60 Vbeta and 13 Jbeta primers characterized the PCR. Data came from immunoSEQ multiplex PCR; TCRdb stores just in-frame clones and leaves some out. The table lists some 190,000 clones, approximately 88% of them singletons, with more than 1% in the top ten. Study-wide points: For most subjects, TCR beta sequences were reported to predict HLA-A and HLA-B alleles with accuracy. When analyzed later, the rates of TCR association showed variation by HLA locus, with DRB1 the most and HLA-C the fewest. Per a later analysis, HLA-associated TCR beta chains showed more clonal expansion than other, equally common TCR beta chains.

A remark on this clone: The antigen remains unidentified.

This receptor was obtained from a boy aged 2 to 10 in good health and CMV-seronegative. Sequenced input: PBMCs.

CDR3 region: CASSLLEGGNYNEQFF. CDR3 DNA: TGTGCCAGCAGCTTGTTGGAGGGCGGGAACTACAATGAGCAGTTCTTC. This chain connects TRBV5-5 to TRBJ2-1; D might be TRBD2 (6 bases). Trimming cost V 1 base and J 3 bases, with 14 bases left between them. Germline CDR1 is SGHKS and CDR2 is YYEKEE (reference sequence). This CDR3 is built from 16 residues.